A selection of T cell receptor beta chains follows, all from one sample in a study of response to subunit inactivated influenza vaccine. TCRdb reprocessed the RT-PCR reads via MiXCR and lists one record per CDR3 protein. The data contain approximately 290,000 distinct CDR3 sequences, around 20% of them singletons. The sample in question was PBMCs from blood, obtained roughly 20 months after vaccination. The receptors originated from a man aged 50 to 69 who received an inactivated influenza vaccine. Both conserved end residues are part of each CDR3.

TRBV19	CASRSGGASEKLFF
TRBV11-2	CASSFDRANTEAFF
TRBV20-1	CSASPGPGQPQHF
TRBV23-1	CASSNRGPSSNQPQHF
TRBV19	CASMTQGYGNQPQHF
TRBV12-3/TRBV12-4	CACSFGLRGLMGSYEQYF
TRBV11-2	CASSPFWTSEYNEQFF
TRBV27	CASSLSRDSNSPLHF
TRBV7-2	CASSSPIYNEQFF
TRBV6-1	CATFGIGSYEQYF
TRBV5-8	CASSDSAGTGHQPQHF
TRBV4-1	CASSQALREGLGNYGYTF
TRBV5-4	CASSFRGHGYTF
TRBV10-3	CAITSVPYNEQFF
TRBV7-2	CASSQSRDRAYEQYF
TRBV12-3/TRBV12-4	CASSGTGGGVGYTF
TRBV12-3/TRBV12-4	CASSPWEANGNTIYF
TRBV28	CASSSPQDRVFLVQPQHF
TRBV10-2	CASSDATINQPQHF
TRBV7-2	CASGAVQGNIQYF
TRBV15	CATSRVSVPEKLFF
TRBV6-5	CASSYSFRRLTGVGYTF
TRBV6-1	CASSDGGREGYEQYF
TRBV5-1	CASSLGGHEQYF
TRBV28	CASSLRTGYNSPLHF
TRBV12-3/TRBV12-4	CASSFRQGLRLTEAFF
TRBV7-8	CASSLGWTRHTDTQYF
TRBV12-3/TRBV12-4	CASTHRPGRSREAFF
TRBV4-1	CASSHGTGGDEAFF
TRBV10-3	CAISEILESGELFF
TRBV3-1	CASSQEYRDRVNTGELFF
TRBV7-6	CASSTDLNPGELFF
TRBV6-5	CASSYSRSGTFLYEQYF
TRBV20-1	CSARGPSLLHF
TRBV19	CASRDRGENTEAFF